Below, 26 T cell receptor beta chains from the same sample are listed, as sequenced in a study of T cell responses to AZD1222 COVID-19 vaccine. Here immunoSEQ multiplex PCR was the method, and the copy in TCRdb shows in-frame clones only, minus some. The sample lists roughly 80,000 clones, approximately 90% occurring once. The sequenced sample was peripheral blood, obtained 28 days after the second AZD1222 dose. These TCRs come from an adult who received the AZD1222 COVID-19 vaccine.

This rearrangement joins TRBV6-5 to TRBJ1-1; possibly TRBD1 for D (6 bases). Between the trimmed V and J ends, which lost 4 bases and 8 bases, there was a span of 14 bases. This CDR3 spans 13 amino acids. Germline V gene data show CDR1 as MNHEY and CDR2 as SVGAGI. CDR3 in amino acids: CASSWSGGQEAFF. The CDR3 DNA reads as TGTGCCAGCAGTTGGTCCGGGGGGCAGGAAGCTTTCTTT.

The chain has TRBV30 and TRBJ2-7, with D tentatively TRBD2 (6 bases). V was shortened by 0 bases and J by 0 bases, with 12 bases between the two germline ends. The CDR3 is 15 residues long. The germline V gene has CDR1 GTSNPN and CDR2 SVGIG (reference sequence). CDR3 sequence: CAWSVRGASSYEQYF. DNA for the CDR3: TGTGCCTGGAGTGTACGCGGGGCAAGCTCCTACGAGCAGTACTTC.

The chain employs TRBV30 and TRBJ1-2; D is perhaps TRBD1 (5 bases). The germline V and J ends were trimmed by 2 bases and 8 bases, with 15 bases remaining between them. The CDR3 sequence is 13 residues long. Germline loops: CDR1 GTSNPN, CDR2 SVGIG (reference sequence). This CDR3 is CAWSFGGVSGYTF. CDR3 nucleotide sequence: TGTGCCTGGAGTTTCGGGGGGGTCTCGGGCTACACCTTC.

This chain joins TRBV5-1 and TRBJ1-2; D call uncertain. CDR1 SGHRS and CDR2 YFSETQ come from the germline V gene. V lost 0 bases and J lost 3, with 12 bases in between. The CDR3 consists of 15 residues. The CDR3 loop reads CASSLAVGMDYGYTF. CDR3 sequence (DNA): TGCGCCAGCAGCTTGGCGGTTGGGATGGACTATGGCTACACCTTC.

The chain employs TRBV12-3 or TRBV12-4 and TRBJ2-1; D perhaps matches TRBD2 (5 bases). V lost 6 bases and J lost 6, with 12 bases in between. The CDR3 loop spans 13 amino acids. Here the CDR3 reads CASSEGLSNEQFF. Written as DNA, the CDR3 is TGTGCCAGCAGCGAAGGACTGAGCAATGAGCAGTTCTTC.

This chain joins TRBV24-1 and TRBJ1-2; 10 nucleotides line up with TRBD1. Germline lookup yields CDR1 KGHDR and CDR2 SFDVKD. The CDR3 has 16 residues. After removal of 9 bases from V and 6 bases from J, the junction contained 15 bases not matched to a gene. For the CDR3, the DNA is TGTGCCACCTCCACGGGACAGGGGAGCAAAGTCGATGGCTACACCTTC. Residues: CATSTGQGSKVDGYTF.

V and J are TRBV14 and TRBJ1-2, with D possibly being TRBD1 (5 bases). Trimming removed 0 bases at V and 4 bases at J, with 12 bases between. The CDR3 contains 15 residues. Germline V gene sequence: CDR1 SGHDN, CDR2 FVKESK. Written as DNA, the CDR3 is TGTGCCAGCAGCCAAGATGGGCAGGGCCCCTATGGCTACACCTTC. Its translation: CASSQDGQGPYGYTF.

The V and J genes are TRBV18 and TRBJ1-1; the D is unclear. The germline CDR1 and CDR2 sequences are KGHSH and LQKENI. The CDR3 is made up of 12 amino acids. With 3 bases removed from V and 8 bases from J, the gap between germline ends came to 10 bases. CDR3 residues: CASSPGSDEAFF. CDR3 DNA sequence: TGTGCCAGCTCACCGGGCAGCGACGAAGCTTTCTTT.

This sequence joins TRBV6-5 and TRBJ2-2, with no clear D. This CDR3 spans 13 amino acids. V was shortened by 7 bases and J by 7 bases, with 13 bases between the two germline ends. Germline V gives CDR1 MNHEY, CDR2 SVGAGI. CDR3 loop: CASTLDSVGELFF. Here the CDR3 DNA reads TGTGCCAGCACCCTAGACTCTGTCGGGGAGCTGTTTTTT.

This clone was seen just once. V gene TRBV15 combines with J gene TRBJ1-1; D unresolved. With 3 bases removed from V and 3 bases from J, the gap between germline ends came to 5 bases. The CDR3 extends over 12 amino acids. Germline values: CDR1 LNHNV, CDR2 YYDKDF (reference sequence). CDR3 nucleotide sequence: TGTGCCACCAGCAGGGGGTACACTGAAGCTTTCTTT. Residues: CATSRGYTEAFF.

This clone appeared once. CDR3 in DNA: TGCGCCAGCAGCTCGGACAGGGGGCACGGAAACACCATATATTTT. Its translation is CASSSDRGHGNTIYF. The rearrangement joins TRBV5-1 to TRBJ1-3; 11 bases line up with TRBD1. The germline V gene encodes CDR1 SGHRS and CDR2 YFSETQ. The V segment lost 3 bases and the J segment 4 bases; nucleotides outside the gene matches: 3. There are 15 residues in the CDR3.

This sequence joins TRBV7-8 and TRBJ2-7, with D tentatively TRBD1 or TRBD2 (5 bases each). The CDR3 sequence is 15 residues long. V was cut by 5 bases and J by 2 bases, with 16 bases left in between. Germline lookup yields CDR1 SGHVS and CDR2 FQNEAQ. The CDR3 protein is CASSPNRDGTYEQYF. CDR3 bases: TGTGCCAGCAGCCCAAACCGGGACGGAACCTACGAGCAGTACTTC. Based on the CDR3 plus reference TRBV7-8 and TRBJ2-7, the full variable domain is GAGVSQSPRYKVAKRGQDVALRCDPISGHVSLFWYQQALGQGPEFLTYFQNEAQLDKSGLPSDRFFAERPEGSVSTLKIQRTQQEDSAVYLCASSPNRDGTYEQYFGPGTRLTVT.

V and J are TRBV7-9 and TRBJ2-3, with D perhaps matching TRBD1 (5 bases). V lost 1 base and J lost 1, with 9 bases in between. The CDR3 is 15 amino acids. Looked up from germline, CDR1 is SEHNR and CDR2 is FQNEAQ (reference sequence). The CDR3 protein is CASSLGGTRTDTQYF. The CDR3 nucleotides are TGTGCCAGCAGCTTAGGGGGCACCCGCACAGATACGCAGTATTTT. Full variable domain (rest looked up from reference TRBV7-9 and TRBJ2-3): DTGVSQNPRHKITKRGQNVTFRCDPISEHNRLYWYRQTLGQGPEFLTYFQNEAQLEKSRLLSDRFSAERPKGSFSTLEIQRTEQGDSAMYLCASSLGGTRTDTQYFGPGTRLTVL.

This clone was counted once. This chain uses TRBV18 with TRBJ1-1; possible D gene TRBD1, 5 bases. The CDR3 runs to 14 residues. Germline loops: CDR1 KGHSH, CDR2 LQKENI. V was shortened by 3 bases and J by 2 bases, with 10 bases between the two germline ends. The CDR3 region has the DNA TGTGCCAGCTCACCCTCTCGGGACAACACTGAAGCTTTCTTT. Its protein product is CASSPSRDNTEAFF.

The rearrangement links TRBV19 to TRBJ2-3; 7 nucleotides line up with TRBD1. V was clipped by 0 bases and J by 0 bases; unmatched bases: 3. The CDR3 has 16 amino acids. Per germline, CDR1 LNHDA and CDR2 SQIVND (reference sequence). Here the CDR3 reads CASSIDRTGSTDTQYF. DNA for the CDR3: TGTGCCAGTAGTATAGATCGGACAGGAAGCACAGATACGCAGTATTTT.

V and J are TRBV5-4 and TRBJ1-1; 7 positions agree with TRBD1. Germline assignment: CDR1 SGHNT and CDR2 YYREEE (reference sequence). The V gene end was trimmed by 4 bases and the J gene end by 2 bases; junction bases not matched to a gene: 5. This CDR3 has 14 amino acids. DNA for the CDR3: TGTGCCAGCAGCGGGGGACAGCGAAACACTGAAGCTTTCTTT. Protein: CASSGGQRNTEAFF.

This clone was observed a handful of times. The chain uses TRBV7-8 and TRBJ1-2; TRBD1 agrees at 9 bases. The CDR3 is 14 amino acids. The germline gives CDR1 SGHVS, CDR2 FQNEAQ. V trimming: 2 bases; J trimming: 7 bases; junction bases outside the gene matches: 5. CDR3 bases: TGTGCCAGCAGCTTAAAACAGGGGGCGACTGGCTACACCTTC. Translated: CASSLKQGATGYTF.

The V gene is TRBV29-1, the J gene TRBJ2-2, with D possibly TRBD1 on 5 matching bases. V lost 6 bases, J lost 4 bases, and 15 bases lay in between. This CDR3 has 14 amino acids. Germline V lookup: CDR1 SQVTM, CDR2 ANQGSEA. CDR3 region: CSVRQTVGTGELFF. For the CDR3, the DNA is TGCAGCGTCCGACAGACTGTCGGCACCGGGGAGCTGTTTTTT.

This clone was counted once. The gene calls are TRBV4-2 and TRBJ2-7; 11 bases fit TRBD2. V lost 4 bases and J lost 4; bases outside the gene matches: 6. CDR3 size: 15 residues. Germline CDR1 reads LGHNA; CDR2 reads YNFKEQ. In DNA form, the CDR3 reads TGTGCCAGCAGCCGAGGGACTAGCGGAACTTACGAGCAGTACTTC. It translates to CASSRGTSGTYEQYF.

The rearrangement joins TRBV7-2 to TRBJ2-1, with TRBD2 identical over 8 bases. The CDR3 is 16 amino acids. V dropped 8 bases and J dropped 2; count of bases not matched to a gene: 11. Germline V lookup: CDR1 SGHTA, CDR2 FQGNSA. In DNA form, the CDR3 reads TGTGCCAGCGACAAAAGGGGGACTAGTGCCTACAATGAGCAGTTCTTC. Its protein is CASDKRGTSAYNEQFF.

The chain employs TRBV7-9 and TRBJ1-2; D unresolved. CDR3 length equals 12 residues. V was clipped by 1 base and J by 8 bases, with 8 bases between them. The V gene's germline CDR1 is SEHNR and CDR2 FQNEAQ (reference sequence). The CDR3 reads CASSLESRGYTF. Here the CDR3 DNA reads TGTGCCAGCAGCTTAGAATCTCGGGGCTACACCTTC.

V is TRBV9 and J is TRBJ1-6; a weak D match, TRBD1 (5 bases). The V end lost 0 bases, the J end lost 8 bases, and 9 bases lay between the germline ends. This CDR3 contains 14 residues. Germline CDR1 and CDR2: SGDLS and YYNGEE. CDR3 loop: CASSVGGSYSPLHF. The CDR3 bases are TGTGCCAGCAGCGTAGGGGGCAGCTATTCACCCCTCCACTTT.

The chain couples TRBV5-6 to TRBJ2-7, with 8 bases lining up with TRBD2. CDR1 SGHDT and CDR2 YYEEEE come from the germline V gene. There are 14 residues in the CDR3. The V and J ends lost 2 bases and 7 bases, in that order; junction bases with no gene match: 8. CDR3 bases: TGTGCCAGCAGCTTTGGCCGGGGGGGCCTTGAGCAGTACTTC. Protein product: CASSFGRGGLEQYF.

This chain connects TRBV7-8 to TRBJ1-2; D uncertain. CDR3 length: 17 amino acids. V was clipped by 5 bases and J by 1 base, with 20 bases between them. Per the germline V gene, CDR1 is SGHVS and CDR2 is FQNEAQ. CDR3 in DNA: TGTGCCAGCAGCCCCGGACGGAATTTGATTTATAACTATGGCTACACCTTC. It encodes CASSPGRNLIYNYGYTF.

This chain connects TRBV7-8 to TRBJ2-7; tentatively, D is TRBD1 or TRBD2 (5 bases each). Germline assignment: CDR1 SGHVS and CDR2 FQNEAQ. Trimming cost V 5 bases and J 4 bases, with 24 bases left between them. The length of the CDR3 is 17 residues. CDR3 loop: CASSLPGLVGSGYEQYF. The CDR3 DNA reads as TGTGCCAGCAGCCTCCCGGGGCTTGTCGGATCAGGGTACGAGCAGTACTTC.

The chain has TRBV27 and TRBJ1-6; D gene unclear. The CDR3 has 12 amino acids. CDR1 is MNHEY, CDR2 SMNVEV, per germline (reference sequence). V was cut by 3 bases and J by 8 bases, with 5 bases left in between. CDR3 sequence reads: CASSFLHSPLHF. CDR3 DNA: TGTGCCAGCAGTTTTCTCCATTCACCCCTCCACTTT.